This T cell receptor (beta chain) was observed in a study of cytomegalovirus exposure and HLA in healthy donors. Findings of the study overall: Reports indicate that TCR beta sequences accurately predicted the HLA-A and HLA-B alleles of most subjects. Roughly uniform sequencing depth across donors was assumed, possibly incorrectly. Association of a missense DCLRE1C variant with TCR beta V- and J-gene trimming was reported in a later analysis.

Turning to this clone: Its cognate antigen is unknown.

The PCR employed 60 Vbeta primers together with 13 Jbeta primers. Method: immunoSEQ multiplex PCR; TCRdb's copy keeps in-frame clones and lacks some. The repertoire includes roughly 130,000 clones, 73% of them detected once, and about 1.2% sits in the top ten. CDR1 and CDR2 (germline): MGHRA, YSYEKL. V lost 5 bases and J 4 bases, leaving 12 bases between the germline ends. The CDR3 is 14 residues long. At collection, donors were nominally healthy, but unrecorded immune exposures were probable. This receptor was taken from a woman aged 40 to 50 in good health and CMV-seronegative. V is TRBV4-1 and J is TRBJ1-3; no firm D call. Sequencing used PBMCs. Here the CDR3 reads CASSVQPRGNTIYF. Written as DNA, the CDR3 is TGCGCCAGCAGCGTACAACCAAGAGGAAACACCATATATTTT.